This T cell receptor beta chain was sequenced in a study of regulatory T cells in long-lasting Graves disease. Overall study findings and caveats: Peripheral blood, not thyroid tissue, was the sole material studied. Newly diagnosed disease favored TRBV20-1 and TRBJ2-1 over persistent disease.

This clonotype was seen a few times. No antigen is known for it. The CDR3 loop spans 15 amino acids. Germline CDR1 reads LNHDA; CDR2 reads SQIVND (reference sequence). V was shortened by 4 bases and J by 3 bases, with 13 bases between the two germline ends. Time point given: persistent/refractory GD, antithyroid drugs over 5 years with positive TRAb. Extracted PBMC RNA gave rise to the TCR library. Arm-PCR with iRepertoire HTBI primers amplified the CDR3 regions for these TCR beta libraries. Each CDR3 protein is one row after TCRdb ran MiXCR on the multiplex PCR reads. The table lists around 400,000 distinct CDR3 sequences, 23% of them singletons, with approximately 28% in the top ten.

The starting material was peripheral blood mononuclear cells (PBMCs), obtained when the disease was refractory, from a patient treated with antithyroid drugs. The origin of this receptor is a female donor with Graves disease. The chain employs TRBV19 and TRBJ1-5; tentative D call: TRBD1 (5 bases). This CDR3 is CASSTGRRDNQPQHF. As DNA, the CDR3 is TGTGCCAGTAGTACGGGTCGCAGGGACAATCAGCCCCAGCATTTT.